These 29 T cell receptor beta chains originate from one sample sequenced in a study of blood T cells in healthy people across ages. PCR was performed a second time for about 7 to 12 cycles using a sample-barcoded 5' primer and a J-beta primer mix. A single record per CDR3 protein comes from TCRdb applying MiXCR to the 5' RACE reads. This sample has roughly 700,000 distinct CDR3 sequences, with around 49% found just once. Sequencing was done on a sample of blood. Every receptor here comes from a woman aged 55 to 70 in good health.

The chain carries TRBV15 and TRBJ2-1, with D perhaps given as TRBD1 or TRBD2 (5 bases each). CDR1 LNHNV and CDR2 YYDKDF come from the germline V gene (reference sequence). Trimming pared 3 bases from V and 10 bases from J, leaving 25 bases between. CDR3 length: 17 amino acids. The CDR3 bases are TGTGCCACCAGCAGGGGTAAACAGGTCCGAGGGGTCTCCGAGCAGTTCTTC. Translated, it gives CATSRGKQVRGVSEQFF. Drawing the rest from reference TRBV15 and TRBJ2-1, the complete variable domain is DAMVIQNPRYQVTQFGKPVTLSCSQTLNHNVMYWYQQKSSQAPKLLFHYYDKDFNNEADTPDNFQSRRPNTSFCFLDIRSPGLGDTAMYLCATSRGKQVRGVSEQFFGPGTRLTVL.

Details on this clonotype: Its ends do not fully match the called genes, so a read error is possible. J is TRBJ1-6 and V is TRBV29-1; 7 bases align to TRBD1. Germline CDR1 reads SQVTM; CDR2 reads ANQGSEA. This CDR3 comprises 13 residues. CDR3 in amino acids: CSAKTGKDSSLHF. Here the CDR3 DNA reads TGCAGCGCCAAGACAGGGAAAGATTCATCCCTCCACTTT.

The chain couples TRBV7-3 to TRBJ1-1, with D hard to call. V gave up 5 bases and J gave up 8 bases, with 18 bases separating them. The germline gives CDR1 SGHTA, CDR2 FQGTGA. The CDR3 runs to 14 residues. The CDR3 here is CASSPSYGSPEAFF. In DNA form, the CDR3 reads TGTGCCAGCAGCCCCTCTTACGGGAGTCCGGAAGCTTTCTTT.

This clonotype appeared many times. The genes are TRBV4-2 and TRBJ2-1; 9 bases line up with TRBD1. There are 14 residues in the CDR3. Germline CDR1 is LGHNA and CDR2 is YNFKEQ. The trim removed 4 bases at V and 3 bases at J, leaving 1 base unmatched. CDR3 in DNA: TGTGCCAGCAGCCCGGGACAGGGCTACAATGAGCAGTTCTTC. Amino acid sequence: CASSPGQGYNEQFF.

The chain uses TRBV12-3 or TRBV12-4 and TRBJ2-3, with no clear D. There are 16 residues in the CDR3. Trimming took 5 bases from V and 1 from J, leaving 16 bases between them. CDR3 in amino acids: CASSTTARPRTDTQYF. As DNA, the CDR3 is TGTGCCAGCAGTACTACGGCAAGACCCCGCACAGATACGCAGTATTTT.

CDR3 bases: TGCAGTGCTAGGTCAGGGAGAACGAGCCTGGTGGAAGCTTTCTTT. As protein: CSARSGRTSLVEAFF. The rearrangement uses TRBV20-1 and TRBJ1-1, with D maybe TRBD1 (5 bases). Trimming left V 3 bases short and J 8 bases short, with 22 bases between. This CDR3 region has 15 residues. Looked up from germline, CDR1 is DFQATT and CDR2 is SNEGSKA (reference sequence).

This clonotype was detected only a few times. DNA for the CDR3: TGTGCCATCAGTGCGGCTAGCGGGGTATTGGACAATGAGCAGTTCTTC. Amino acid sequence: CAISAASGVLDNEQFF. This chain connects TRBV10-3 to TRBJ2-1, with TRBD2 identical over 9 bases. CDR1 is ENHRY and CDR2 is SYGVKD in the germline V gene. There are 16 residues in the CDR3. The V and J ends lost 4 bases and 5 bases, in that order; junction bases with no gene match: 9.

CDR3 residues: CASSPEGRNTEAFF. The CDR3 nucleotides read TGTGCCAGCAGTCCCGAGGGCAGGAACACTGAAGCTTTCTTT. The chain employs TRBV7-2 and TRBJ1-1; no reliable D call. CDR1 is SGHTA, CDR2 FQGNSA, per germline. The V and J ends lost 6 bases and 1 base respectively, with 12 bases between them. The CDR3 runs to 14 residues.

This clonotype has more than one count but fewer than ten. The chain couples TRBV3-1 to TRBJ2-1, with D unclear. CDR1 and CDR2 (germline): LGHDT, YNNKEL (reference sequence). The CDR3 is 14 residues long. Trimming left V 4 bases short and J 4 bases short, with 11 bases between. CDR3 sequence: CASSPSPAYNEQFF. Written as DNA, the CDR3 is TGTGCCAGCAGCCCGAGTCCGGCTTACAATGAGCAGTTCTTC.

This chain joins TRBV7-2 and TRBJ2-4; tentative D call: TRBD1 (5 bases). CDR1 and CDR2 from the germline V gene are SGHTA and FQGNSA. Trimming took off 6 bases at V and 9 bases at J, with 18 bases between the two ends. The CDR3 contains 14 residues. CDR3 DNA sequence: TGTGCCAGCAGAGGACACAGGATAAAGGGCATTCAGTACTTC. It is translated as CASRGHRIKGIQYF.

The rearrangement links TRBV4-3 to TRBJ2-5, with 10 bases identical to TRBD2. TRBJ2-7 matches the DNA end more closely, so the J call is doubtful. This CDR3 region has 15 residues. Germline loops: CDR1 LGHNA, CDR2 YSLEER. The CDR3 DNA is TGCGCCAGCAGCCAAGGTGTTAGCGGGAGGTACGAGCAGTACTTC. This encodes CASSQGVSGRYEQYF.

V and J are TRBV7-8 and TRBJ2-2, with 7 bases fitting TRBD1. CDR3 length: 15 residues. The germline V gene encodes CDR1 SGHVS and CDR2 FQNEAQ. Trimming at V came to 3 bases and at J to 4 bases, leaving 5 bases not matched to a gene. As DNA, the CDR3 is TGTGCCAGCAGCTTTATCCAGGGGGTCACCGGGGAGCTGTTTTTT. Encoded protein: CASSFIQGVTGELFF.

The chain links TRBV2 to TRBJ2-7; 10 nucleotides line up with TRBD2. V gave up 1 base and J gave up 4 bases; unmatched junction bases: 1. Germline V lookup: CDR1 SNHLY, CDR2 FYNNEI. This CDR3 has 14 amino acids. DNA of the CDR3: TGTGCCAGCAGTGAAGAGACTAGCGGGTACGAGCAGTACTTC. This translates into CASSEETSGYEQYF.

The V gene is TRBV3-1, the J gene TRBJ1-1, with TRBD1 matching 7 bases. This CDR3 is built from 13 residues. The V segment lost 5 bases and the J segment 11 bases; nucleotides outside the gene matches: 11. Germline CDR1 reads LGHDT; CDR2 reads YNNKEL (reference sequence). CDR3 bases: TGTGCCAGCAGCACCGACCTACAGGGGATCGCTTTCTTT. It encodes CASSTDLQGIAFF.

V usage is TRBV20-1 and J usage is TRBJ2-4, with TRBD2 matching 7 bases. The assigned J gene may be wrong: the sequence end matches TRBJ2-7 better. This CDR3 region has 16 residues. The germline CDR1 and CDR2 sequences are DFQATT and SNEGSKA (reference sequence). This CDR3 is CSARSATSRRSYEQYF. The CDR3 DNA follows: TGCAGTGCTAGATCTGCGACTAGCCGGAGAAGCTACGAGCAGTACTTC.

The count of this clonotype is one. At one boundary the junction diverges from the germline segment, which might be a read error. The CDR3 here is CAGSPEAENTEAFF. The CDR3 nucleotides are TGTGCCGGCAGCCCCGAGGCGGAAAACACTGAAGCTTTCTTT. V usage is TRBV11-2 and J usage is TRBJ1-1; D is uncertain. Germline V lookup: CDR1 SGHAT, CDR2 FQNNGV. This CDR3 has 14 amino acids.

This clonotype was counted a few times. The chain uses TRBV28 and TRBJ2-7; 10 nucleotides align to TRBD1. The CDR3 contains 15 residues. The junction had 8 bases not matched to a gene; V was cut back by 7 bases and J by 2 bases. Germline assignment: CDR1 MDHEN and CDR2 SYDVKM. The CDR3 region has the DNA TGTGCCAGCACCGACAGGGGGCGAAGTGCCTACGAGCAGTACTTC. Encoded protein: CASTDRGRSAYEQYF.

This sequence joins TRBV27 and TRBJ2-5, with 11 bases matching TRBD2. The length of the CDR3 is 17 residues. The germline V gene encodes CDR1 MNHEY and CDR2 SMNVEV (reference sequence). Trimming removed 2 bases from V and 2 bases from J; junction bases left unmatched: 7. The CDR3: CASSLRLAGGMQETQYF. CDR3 nucleotide sequence: TGTGCCAGCAGTTTACGGTTAGCGGGGGGGATGCAAGAGACCCAGTACTTC.

This clonotype was picked up many times. The V and J genes are TRBV20-1 and TRBJ2-1, with 10 bases aligning to TRBD2. The CDR3 covers 13 residues. Germline V CDR1 and CDR2: DFQATT, SNEGSKA (reference sequence). Trimming cost V 6 bases and J 7 bases; bases outside gene matches: 6. CDR3 DNA: TGCAGTGCACCTAGCGGGAGAGTTAATGAGCAGTTCTTC. Translating gives CSAPSGRVNEQFF.

This clonotype was detected only a few times. The chain combines TRBV25-1 with TRBJ2-2, with 8 bases lining up with TRBD1. This CDR3 comprises 13 residues. With V trimmed by 6 bases and J by 6 bases, 3 bases remained unmatched. Germline lookup yields CDR1 MGHDK and CDR2 SYGVNS. As DNA, the CDR3 is TGTGCCAGCAGCAGGGGGCTGGCCGGGGAGCTGTTTTTT. Protein product: CASSRGLAGELFF.

V is TRBV28 and J is TRBJ1-1, with 8 nucleotides matching TRBD1. V shed 3 bases, J shed 3 bases, and the junction held 15 bases outside the gene matches. The V gene's germline CDR1 is MDHEN and CDR2 SYDVKM. This CDR3 spans 18 amino acids. The DNA for the CDR3 is TGTGCCAGCAGTTTGATCGCAGGACAGGGCCTCCTCTACACTGAAGCTTTCTTT. This codes for CASSLIAGQGLLYTEAFF. Together with reference TRBV28 and TRBJ1-1, the CDR3 gives the full variable domain: DVKVTQSSRYLVKRTGEKVFLECVQDMDHENMFWYRQDPGLGLRLIYFSYDVKMKEKGDIPEGYSVSREKKERFSLILESASTNQTSMYLCASSLIAGQGLLYTEAFFGQGTRLTVV.

This rearrangement joins TRBV20-1 to TRBJ2-7, with D uncertain. Germline assignment: CDR1 DFQATT and CDR2 SNEGSKA (reference sequence). This CDR3 spans 12 amino acids. Trimming shortened V by 3 bases and J by 3 bases, and 9 bases separated the two germline ends. In nucleotides, the CDR3 is TGCAGTGCTAGGAGCCGAGGCTACGAGCAGTACTTC. Amino acid sequence: CSARSRGYEQYF.

This clonotype showed up just a few times. J is TRBJ2-7 and V is TRBV28; perhaps TRBD2 as D (6 bases). Between the trimmed V and J ends, which lost 4 bases and 2 bases, there was a span of 18 bases. The CDR3 has 16 residues. Germline V gene data show CDR1 as MDHEN and CDR2 as SYDVKM. The CDR3 DNA sequence: TGTGCCAGCAGTTCCCAACTGAGGAGGGCAGCCTACGAGCAGTACTTC. Translating it yields CASSSQLRRAAYEQYF.

The chain has TRBV25-1 and TRBJ1-1; D gene ambiguous. The CDR3 spans 12 residues. Germline assignment: CDR1 MGHDK and CDR2 SYGVNS. V gave up 3 bases and J gave up 8 bases, with 10 bases separating them. The chain's CDR3 is CASSDLLGEAFF. For the CDR3, the DNA is TGTGCCAGCAGTGATCTCCTTGGGGAAGCTTTCTTT.

This clonotype was seen a handful of times. This may be a read error, as it is one base from a much larger clone. This chain links TRBV27 with TRBJ2-7; the D is unclear. The CDR3 has 15 amino acids. Germline V CDR1 and CDR2: MNHEY, SMNVEV (reference sequence). The CDR3 protein is CARSFNPGPQYEQYF. DNA for the CDR3: TGTGCCCGCAGTTTTAACCCCGGACCCCAATACGAGCAGTACTTC.

In this sample, this clonotype turned up a few times. The CDR3: CASSTTGTSGRAGAEQYF. The CDR3 DNA reads TGTGCCAGCAGCACCACCGGGACTAGCGGGAGGGCCGGTGCCGAGCAGTACTTC. The chain couples TRBV7-2 to TRBJ2-5; 16 positions match TRBD2. The DNA end is more similar to TRBJ2-7, so the J call may be wrong. Germline values: CDR1 SGHTA, CDR2 FQGNSA. The CDR3 has 18 residues.

The chain couples TRBV18 to TRBJ2-3; 10 positions agree with TRBD1. Trimming at V came to 5 bases and at J to 2 bases, leaving 7 bases not matched to a gene. The CDR3 runs to 16 residues. Germline V gene lookup returns CDR1 KGHSH and CDR2 LQKENI. CDR3 DNA: TGTGCCAGCTCAGACGGGACAGGGGCTCACACAGATACGCAGTATTTT. Translating it yields CASSDGTGAHTDTQYF.

For this clonotype: At one of its ends the junction is not consistent with the germline gene, which may arise from a read error. The chain links TRBV28 to TRBJ2-1; TRBD2 might be the D (7 bases). This CDR3 is 16 amino acids long. Germline V gene sequence: CDR1 MDHEN, CDR2 SYDVKM. Here the CDR3 DNA reads TGTGCCAGCAGGGGGGGCGGGAGTTCTTCCTACAATGAGCAGTTATTC. Translated: CASRGGGSSSYNEQLF.

This clonotype was picked up a small number of times. V usage is TRBV5-1 and J usage is TRBJ1-6; 9 positions agree with TRBD1. With V trimmed by 4 bases and J by 8 bases, 10 bases remained unmatched. CDR3 length equals 16 residues. CDR1 SGHRS and CDR2 YFSETQ come from the germline V gene. CDR3 loop: CASSRLGQGYDSPLHF. The CDR3, as DNA: TGCGCCAGCAGCCGCCTGGGACAGGGTTACGATTCACCCCTCCACTTT.